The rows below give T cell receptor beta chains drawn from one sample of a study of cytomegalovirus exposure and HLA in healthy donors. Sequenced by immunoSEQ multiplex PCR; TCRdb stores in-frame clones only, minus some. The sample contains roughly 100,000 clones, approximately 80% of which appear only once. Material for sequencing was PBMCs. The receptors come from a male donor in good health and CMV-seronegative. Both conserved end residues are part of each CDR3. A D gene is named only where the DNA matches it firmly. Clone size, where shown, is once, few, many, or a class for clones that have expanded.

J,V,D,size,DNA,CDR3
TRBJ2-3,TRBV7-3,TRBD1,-,TGTGCCAGCAGCCCCGGGACAGGGCCCGATACGCAGTATTTT,CASSPGTGPDTQYF
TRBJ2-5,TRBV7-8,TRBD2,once,TGTGCCAGCAGCTTAAGGGGAGCGGGAGTTGGGGAGACCCAGTACTTC,CASSLRGAGVGETQYF
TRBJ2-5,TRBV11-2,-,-,TGTGCCAGCAGCCGGACCCCGGGAGCAGAGGAGACCCAGTACTTC,CASSRTPGAEETQYF
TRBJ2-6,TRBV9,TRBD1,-,TGTGCCAGCAGCGTAGCTCGGACAGGGAGCTCTGGGGCCAACGTCCTGACTTTC,CASSVARTGSSGANVLTF
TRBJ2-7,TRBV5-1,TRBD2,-,TGCGCCAGCAGCCCTGCCGGGACTAGCGTTTCCTACGAGCAGTACTTC,CASSPAGTSVSYEQYF
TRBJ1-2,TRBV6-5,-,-,TGTGCCAGCAGGATGGACAGTAACTATGGCTACACCTTC,CASRMDSNYGYTF
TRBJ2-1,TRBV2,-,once,TGTGCCAGCAGTAAAACGGGGGTACAGGCGCAGTTCTTC,CASSKTGVQAQFF
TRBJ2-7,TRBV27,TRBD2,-,TGTGCCAGCTCGAGCGGGATAACCTCCTACGAGCAGTACTTC,CASSSGITSYEQYF
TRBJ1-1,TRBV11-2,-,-,TGTGCCAGCAGCTTAGACAGGAACACTGAAGCTTTCTTT,CASSLDRNTEAFF
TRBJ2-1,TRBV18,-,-,TGTGCCAGCTCACCCGGGACAAGCAATGAGCAGTTCTTC,CASSPGTSNEQFF
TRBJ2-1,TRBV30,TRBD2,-,TGTGCCTGGAGTGCTTTAGCGGGAGGCTCCCCTTTTTTCAATGAGCAGTTCTTC,CAWSALAGGSPFFNEQFF
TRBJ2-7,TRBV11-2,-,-,TGTGCCAGCAGGGGGGACTTGCTAACCTACGAGCAGTACTTC,CASRGDLLTYEQYF
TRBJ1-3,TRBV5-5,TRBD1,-,TGTGCCAGCAGCTACGACAGGGTTGAAGTTTTTGGAAACACCATATATTTT,CASSYDRVEVFGNTIYF
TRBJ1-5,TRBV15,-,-,TGTGCCACCAGCAGAGATATTCAGCCCCAGCATTTT,CATSRDIQPQHF
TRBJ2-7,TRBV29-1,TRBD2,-,TGCAGCGTTGGGGCCCTAGCGGGAGGCTACGAGCAGTACTTC,CSVGALAGGYEQYF
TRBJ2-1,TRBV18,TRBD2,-,TGTGCCAGCTCCTTCGGACTAGCGGGGGACAATGAGCAGTTCTTC,CASSFGLAGDNEQFF